The sequence of this TCR beta chain was determined in a study of CD8+ T cells in alopecia areata. RNA was extracted and reverse transcribed into cDNA as the sequencing template. This table comes from immunoSEQ multiplex PCR, and its TCRdb copy is limited to in-frame clones, with some not included. The repertoire consists of 150,000 to 200,000 clones, with roughly 60% occurring once and the leading ten covering more than 4.5%. The ends were cut back, 8 bases at V and 8 bases at J, with 9 bases in the middle. CDR1 is MNHEY, CDR2 SVGAGI, per germline. The CDR3 loop spans 11 amino acids. J is TRBJ1-4 and V is TRBV6-5; D remains ambiguous. What was sequenced was CD4+ T cells sorted from blood. The receptor's source is a human donor in good health. The CDR3 sequence: CASGVVEKLFF. The CDR3 bases are TGTGCCAGCGGCGTCGTAGAAAAACTGTTTTTT.